The clone carrying this T cell receptor beta chain was seen ten or more times. These data belong to a study of blood T cells in healthy people across ages. The CDR3 consists of 13 residues. The germline V and J ends were trimmed by 8 bases and 0 bases, with 8 bases remaining between them. In germline, CDR1 is MDHEN, CDR2 SYDVKM. With a J-beta primer mix and a sample-barcoded 5' primer, a second PCR ran about 7 to 11 cycles. TCRdb re-analysed the 5' RACE reads in MiXCR, keeping a single row per CDR3 protein. This table has approximately 780,000 distinct CDR3 sequences, 20% to 30% appearing once. The same specimen was also included in a second study, on T cells of mothers and their children. Per that paper: The second PCR used the M1S primer, and this primer added sample barcodes and 2-4 random nucleotides.

The rearrangement links TRBV28 to TRBJ1-5; the D is unclear. The TCR was taken from a boy younger than 18 in good health. The sample consisted of blood. CDR3 DNA sequence: TGTGCCAGCCACGAACATAGCAATCAGCCCCAGCATTTT. Its protein product is CASHEHSNQPQHF.